Listed here is a single TCR beta chain. Template material for amplifying TCR beta CDR3 regions consisted of RNA transcripts. The TCR CDR3 was amplified in a first-round RT-PCR using the HTBI primer set. TCRdb analysed the multiplex PCR reads with MiXCR anew, one entry per CDR3 protein. This sample has 550,000 to 650,000 distinct CDR3 sequences, with 12% to 15% found just once. The entry originates in a study of T cells in Graves' hyperthyroidism and ophthalmopathy. At the level of the study: Upon initial diagnosis and before any treatment, peripheral blood was collected.

The ends lost 4 bases at V and 4 bases at J; junction bases unmatched: 4. Germline V gene sequence: CDR1 MNHNS, CDR2 SASEGT. The CDR3 loop spans 16 amino acids. The chain combines TRBV6-1 with TRBJ2-2; the match to TRBD2 covers 12 bases. Specimen: blood. This sequence originates from a woman aged 35 to 49 with Graves' hyperthyroidism. CDR3 region: CASSAPSGRGTGELFF. The CDR3 DNA sequence: TGTGCCAGCAGTGCCCCTAGCGGGAGGGGCACCGGGGAGCTGTTTTTT.